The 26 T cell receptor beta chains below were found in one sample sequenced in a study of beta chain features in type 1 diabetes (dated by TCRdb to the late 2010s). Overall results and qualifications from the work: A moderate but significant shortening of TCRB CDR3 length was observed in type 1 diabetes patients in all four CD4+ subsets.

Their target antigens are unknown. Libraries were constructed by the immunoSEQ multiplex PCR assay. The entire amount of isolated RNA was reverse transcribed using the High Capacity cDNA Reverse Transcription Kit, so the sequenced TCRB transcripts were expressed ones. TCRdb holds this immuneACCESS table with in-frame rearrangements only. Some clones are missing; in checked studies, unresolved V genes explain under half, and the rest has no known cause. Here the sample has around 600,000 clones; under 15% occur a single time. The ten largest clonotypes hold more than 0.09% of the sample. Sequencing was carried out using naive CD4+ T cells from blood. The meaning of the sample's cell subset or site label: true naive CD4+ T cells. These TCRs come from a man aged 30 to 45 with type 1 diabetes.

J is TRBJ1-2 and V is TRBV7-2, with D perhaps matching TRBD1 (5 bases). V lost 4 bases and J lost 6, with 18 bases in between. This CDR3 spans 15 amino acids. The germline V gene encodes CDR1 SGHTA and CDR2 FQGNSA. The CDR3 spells CASSSLGRGNDGYTF. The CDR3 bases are TGTGCCAGCAGCTCCTTAGGAAGGGGAAACGATGGCTACACCTTC. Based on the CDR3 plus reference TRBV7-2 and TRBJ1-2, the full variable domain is GAGVSQSPSNKVTEKGKDVELRCDPISGHTALYWYRQSLGQGLEFLIYFQGNSAPDKSGLPSDRFSAERTGGSVSTLTIQRTQQEDSAVYLCASSSLGRGNDGYTFGSGTRLTVV.

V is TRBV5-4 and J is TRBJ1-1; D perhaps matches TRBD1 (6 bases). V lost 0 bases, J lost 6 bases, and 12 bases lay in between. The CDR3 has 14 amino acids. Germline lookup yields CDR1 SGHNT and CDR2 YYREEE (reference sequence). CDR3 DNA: TGTGCCAGCAGCTTGGTCCCGGGGGGCCCTGAAGCTTTCTTT. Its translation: CASSLVPGGPEAFF.

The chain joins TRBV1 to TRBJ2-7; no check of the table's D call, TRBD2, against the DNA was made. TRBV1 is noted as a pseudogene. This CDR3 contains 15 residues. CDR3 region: CTSSQRLAGPYEQYF. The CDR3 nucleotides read TGCACCAGCAGCCAGCGACTAGCGGGGCCCTACGAGCAGTACTTC.

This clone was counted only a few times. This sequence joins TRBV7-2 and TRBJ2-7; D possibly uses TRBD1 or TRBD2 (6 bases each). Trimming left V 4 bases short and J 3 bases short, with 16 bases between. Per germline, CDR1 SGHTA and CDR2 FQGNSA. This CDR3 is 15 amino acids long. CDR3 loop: CASSSHGGGGYEQYF. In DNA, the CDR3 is TGTGCCAGCAGCTCACACGGTGGAGGGGGCTACGAGCAGTACTTC. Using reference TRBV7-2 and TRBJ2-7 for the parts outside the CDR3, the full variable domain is GAGVSQSPSNKVTEKGKDVELRCDPISGHTALYWYRQSLGQGLEFLIYFQGNSAPDKSGLPSDRFSAERTGGSVSTLTIQRTQQEDSAVYLCASSSHGGGGYEQYFGPGTRLTVT.

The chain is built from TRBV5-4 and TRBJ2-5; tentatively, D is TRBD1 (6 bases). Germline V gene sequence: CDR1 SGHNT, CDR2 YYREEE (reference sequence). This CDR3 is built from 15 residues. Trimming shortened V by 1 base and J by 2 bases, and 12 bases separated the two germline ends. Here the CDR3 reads CASSLPGQLQETQYF. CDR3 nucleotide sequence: TGTGCCAGCAGCTTGCCAGGACAGCTACAAGAGACCCAGTACTTC. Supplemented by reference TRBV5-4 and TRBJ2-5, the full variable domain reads ETGVTQSPTHLIKTRGQQVTLRCSSQSGHNTVSWYQQALGQGPQFIFQYYREEENGRGNFPPRFSGLQFPNYSSELNVNALELDDSALYLCASSLPGQLQETQYFGPGTRLLVL.

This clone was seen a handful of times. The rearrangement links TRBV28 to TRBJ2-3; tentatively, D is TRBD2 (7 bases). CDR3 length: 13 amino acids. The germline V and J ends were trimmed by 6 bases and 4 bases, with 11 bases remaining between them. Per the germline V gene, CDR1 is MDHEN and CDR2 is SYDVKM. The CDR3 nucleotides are TGTGCCAGCAGCCTAGGGGGGGCAGATACGCAGTATTTT. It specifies CASSLGGADTQYF.

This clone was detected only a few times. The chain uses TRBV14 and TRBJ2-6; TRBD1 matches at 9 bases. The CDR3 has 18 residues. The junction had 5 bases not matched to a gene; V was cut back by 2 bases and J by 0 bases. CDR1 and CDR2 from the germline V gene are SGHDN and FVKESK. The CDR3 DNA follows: TGTGCCAGCAGCCAATTTGGGACAGGGACCTCTGGGGCCAACGTCCTGACTTTC. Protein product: CASSQFGTGTSGANVLTF.

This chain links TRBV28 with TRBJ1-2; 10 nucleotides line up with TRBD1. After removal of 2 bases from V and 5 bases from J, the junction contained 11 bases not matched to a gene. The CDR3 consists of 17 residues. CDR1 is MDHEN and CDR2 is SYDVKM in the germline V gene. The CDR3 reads CASSLASGTGVTYGYTF. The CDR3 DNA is TGTGCCAGCAGTTTAGCCTCGGGGACAGGGGTCACGTATGGCTACACCTTC.

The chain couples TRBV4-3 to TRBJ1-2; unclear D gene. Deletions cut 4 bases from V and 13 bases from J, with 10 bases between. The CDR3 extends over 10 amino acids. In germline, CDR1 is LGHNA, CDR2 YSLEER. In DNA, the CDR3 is TGCGCCAGCAGCCCCACCTGGCGCACCTTC. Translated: CASSPTWRTF.

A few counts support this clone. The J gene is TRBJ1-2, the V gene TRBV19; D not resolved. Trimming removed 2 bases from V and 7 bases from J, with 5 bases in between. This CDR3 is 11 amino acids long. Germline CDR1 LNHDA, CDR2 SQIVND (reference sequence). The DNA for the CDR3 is TGTGCCAGTAGTATAAGAGGTGGCTACACCTTC. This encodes CASSIRGGYTF.

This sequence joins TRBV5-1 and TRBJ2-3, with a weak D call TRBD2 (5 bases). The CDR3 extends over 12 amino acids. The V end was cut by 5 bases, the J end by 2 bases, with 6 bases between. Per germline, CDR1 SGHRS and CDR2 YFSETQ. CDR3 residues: CASRDFTDTQYF. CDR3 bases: TGCGCCAGCAGGGACTTCACAGATACGCAGTATTTT.

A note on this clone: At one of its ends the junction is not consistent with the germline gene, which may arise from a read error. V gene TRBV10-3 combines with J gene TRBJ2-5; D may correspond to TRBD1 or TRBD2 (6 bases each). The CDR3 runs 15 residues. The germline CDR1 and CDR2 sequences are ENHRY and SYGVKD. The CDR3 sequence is CASSSGGGPGETQYF. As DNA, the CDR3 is TGTGCCAGCAGTTCCGGAGGGGGTCCTGGAGAGACCCAGTACTTC.

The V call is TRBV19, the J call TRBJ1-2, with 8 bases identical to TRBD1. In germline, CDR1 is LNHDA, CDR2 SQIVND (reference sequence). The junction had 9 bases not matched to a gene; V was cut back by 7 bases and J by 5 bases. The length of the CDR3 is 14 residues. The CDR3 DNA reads TGTGCCAGTACCCTCGGACAGGGAGATTATGGCTACACCTTC. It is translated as CASTLGQGDYGYTF.

This CDR3 reads CASRPDRRDETQYF. The CDR3 DNA is TGTGCCAGCAGACCGGATAGGAGGGACGAGACCCAGTACTTC. The chain carries TRBV6-5 and TRBJ2-5, with D possibly being TRBD2 (6 bases). Germline assignment: CDR1 MNHEY and CDR2 SVGAGI. The CDR3 has 14 amino acids. Trimming took 6 bases from V and 5 from J, leaving 16 bases between them.

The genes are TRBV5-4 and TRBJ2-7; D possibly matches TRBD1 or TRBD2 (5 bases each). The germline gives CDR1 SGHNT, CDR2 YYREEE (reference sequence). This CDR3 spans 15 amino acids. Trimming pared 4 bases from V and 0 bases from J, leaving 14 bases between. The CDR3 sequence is CASSPGTTVSYEQYF. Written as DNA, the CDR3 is TGTGCCAGCAGCCCGGGGACGACAGTCTCCTACGAGCAGTACTTC.

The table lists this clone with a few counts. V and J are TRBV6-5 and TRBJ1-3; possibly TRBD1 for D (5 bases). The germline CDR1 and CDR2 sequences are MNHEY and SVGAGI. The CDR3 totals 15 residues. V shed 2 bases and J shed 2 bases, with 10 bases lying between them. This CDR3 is CASSYEWGTGNTIYF. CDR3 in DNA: TGTGCCAGCAGTTACGAATGGGGGACTGGAAACACCATATATTTT.

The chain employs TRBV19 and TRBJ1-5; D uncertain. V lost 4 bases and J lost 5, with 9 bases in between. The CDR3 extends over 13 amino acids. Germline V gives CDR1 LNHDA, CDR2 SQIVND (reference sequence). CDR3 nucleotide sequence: TGTGCCAGTAGTAGTGGGAGGGATCAGCCCCAGCATTTT. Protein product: CASSSGRDQPQHF.

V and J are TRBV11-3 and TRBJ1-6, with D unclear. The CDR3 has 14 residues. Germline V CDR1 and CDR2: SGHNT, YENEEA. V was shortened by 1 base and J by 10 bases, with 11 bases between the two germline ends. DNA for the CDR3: TGTGCCAGCAGCTTAGGCCCGGAGGGATCACCCCTCCACTTT. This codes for CASSLGPEGSPLHF.

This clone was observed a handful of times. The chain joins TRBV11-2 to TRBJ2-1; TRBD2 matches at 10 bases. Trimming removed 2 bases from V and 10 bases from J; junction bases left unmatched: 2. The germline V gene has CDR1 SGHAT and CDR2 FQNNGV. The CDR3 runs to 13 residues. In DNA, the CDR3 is TGTGCCAGCAGCTTACCTAGCGGGGGCGAGCAGTTCTTC. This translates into CASSLPSGGEQFF.

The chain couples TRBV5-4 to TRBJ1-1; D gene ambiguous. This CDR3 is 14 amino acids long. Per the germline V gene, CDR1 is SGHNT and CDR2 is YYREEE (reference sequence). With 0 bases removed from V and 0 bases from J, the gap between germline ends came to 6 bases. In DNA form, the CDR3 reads TGTGCCAGCAGCTTGGAGGGAATGAACACTGAAGCTTTCTTT. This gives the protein CASSLEGMNTEAFF.

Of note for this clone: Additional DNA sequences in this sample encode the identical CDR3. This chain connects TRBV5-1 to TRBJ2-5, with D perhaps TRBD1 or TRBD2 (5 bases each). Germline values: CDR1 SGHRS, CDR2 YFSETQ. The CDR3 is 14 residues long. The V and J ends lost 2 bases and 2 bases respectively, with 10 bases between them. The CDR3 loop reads CASSFSGTQETQYF. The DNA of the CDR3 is TGCGCCAGCAGCTTTTCCGGGACGCAAGAGACCCAGTACTTC. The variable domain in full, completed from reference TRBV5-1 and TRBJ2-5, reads KAGVTQTPRYLIKTRGQQVTLSCSPISGHRSVSWYQQTPGQGLQFLFEYFSETQRNKGNFPGRFSGRQFSNSRSEMNVSTLELGDSALYLCASSFSGTQETQYFGPGTRLLVL.

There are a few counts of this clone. In DNA, the CDR3 is TGTGCCAGACGATTGATCAGAACCGAAGCTTTCTTT. Translation: CARRLIRTEAFF. The chain recombines TRBV2 with TRBJ1-1; D is uncertain. V gave up 9 bases and J gave up 8 bases, with 16 bases separating them. Germline CDR1 is SNHLY and CDR2 is FYNNEI. CDR3 length equals 12 residues.

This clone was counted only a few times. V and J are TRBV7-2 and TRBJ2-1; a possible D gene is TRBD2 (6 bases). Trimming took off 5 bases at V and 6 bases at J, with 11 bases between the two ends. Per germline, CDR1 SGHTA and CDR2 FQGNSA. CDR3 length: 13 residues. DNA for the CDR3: TGTGCCAGCAGCAAAGGAGGGATCAATGAGCAGTTCTTC. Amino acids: CASSKGGINEQFF.

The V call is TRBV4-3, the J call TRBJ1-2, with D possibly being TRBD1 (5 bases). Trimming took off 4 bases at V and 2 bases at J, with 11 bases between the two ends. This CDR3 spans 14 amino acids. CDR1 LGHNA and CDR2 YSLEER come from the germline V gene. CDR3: CASSRGTENYGYTF. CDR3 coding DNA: TGCGCCAGCAGCCGAGGGACGGAGAACTATGGCTACACCTTC.

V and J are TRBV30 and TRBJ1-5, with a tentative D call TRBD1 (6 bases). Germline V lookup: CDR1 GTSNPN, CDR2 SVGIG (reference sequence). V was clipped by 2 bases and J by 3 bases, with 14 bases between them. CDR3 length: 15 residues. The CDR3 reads CAWSSKGGNNQPQHF. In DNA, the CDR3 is TGTGCCTGGAGTTCCAAGGGGGGAAACAATCAGCCCCAGCATTTT.

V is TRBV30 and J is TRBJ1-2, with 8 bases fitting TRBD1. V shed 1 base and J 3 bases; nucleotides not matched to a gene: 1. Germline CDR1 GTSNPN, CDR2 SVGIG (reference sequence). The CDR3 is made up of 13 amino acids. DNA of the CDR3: TGTGCCTGGAGTGGGGGACAGGACTATGGCTACACCTTC. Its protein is CAWSGGQDYGYTF.